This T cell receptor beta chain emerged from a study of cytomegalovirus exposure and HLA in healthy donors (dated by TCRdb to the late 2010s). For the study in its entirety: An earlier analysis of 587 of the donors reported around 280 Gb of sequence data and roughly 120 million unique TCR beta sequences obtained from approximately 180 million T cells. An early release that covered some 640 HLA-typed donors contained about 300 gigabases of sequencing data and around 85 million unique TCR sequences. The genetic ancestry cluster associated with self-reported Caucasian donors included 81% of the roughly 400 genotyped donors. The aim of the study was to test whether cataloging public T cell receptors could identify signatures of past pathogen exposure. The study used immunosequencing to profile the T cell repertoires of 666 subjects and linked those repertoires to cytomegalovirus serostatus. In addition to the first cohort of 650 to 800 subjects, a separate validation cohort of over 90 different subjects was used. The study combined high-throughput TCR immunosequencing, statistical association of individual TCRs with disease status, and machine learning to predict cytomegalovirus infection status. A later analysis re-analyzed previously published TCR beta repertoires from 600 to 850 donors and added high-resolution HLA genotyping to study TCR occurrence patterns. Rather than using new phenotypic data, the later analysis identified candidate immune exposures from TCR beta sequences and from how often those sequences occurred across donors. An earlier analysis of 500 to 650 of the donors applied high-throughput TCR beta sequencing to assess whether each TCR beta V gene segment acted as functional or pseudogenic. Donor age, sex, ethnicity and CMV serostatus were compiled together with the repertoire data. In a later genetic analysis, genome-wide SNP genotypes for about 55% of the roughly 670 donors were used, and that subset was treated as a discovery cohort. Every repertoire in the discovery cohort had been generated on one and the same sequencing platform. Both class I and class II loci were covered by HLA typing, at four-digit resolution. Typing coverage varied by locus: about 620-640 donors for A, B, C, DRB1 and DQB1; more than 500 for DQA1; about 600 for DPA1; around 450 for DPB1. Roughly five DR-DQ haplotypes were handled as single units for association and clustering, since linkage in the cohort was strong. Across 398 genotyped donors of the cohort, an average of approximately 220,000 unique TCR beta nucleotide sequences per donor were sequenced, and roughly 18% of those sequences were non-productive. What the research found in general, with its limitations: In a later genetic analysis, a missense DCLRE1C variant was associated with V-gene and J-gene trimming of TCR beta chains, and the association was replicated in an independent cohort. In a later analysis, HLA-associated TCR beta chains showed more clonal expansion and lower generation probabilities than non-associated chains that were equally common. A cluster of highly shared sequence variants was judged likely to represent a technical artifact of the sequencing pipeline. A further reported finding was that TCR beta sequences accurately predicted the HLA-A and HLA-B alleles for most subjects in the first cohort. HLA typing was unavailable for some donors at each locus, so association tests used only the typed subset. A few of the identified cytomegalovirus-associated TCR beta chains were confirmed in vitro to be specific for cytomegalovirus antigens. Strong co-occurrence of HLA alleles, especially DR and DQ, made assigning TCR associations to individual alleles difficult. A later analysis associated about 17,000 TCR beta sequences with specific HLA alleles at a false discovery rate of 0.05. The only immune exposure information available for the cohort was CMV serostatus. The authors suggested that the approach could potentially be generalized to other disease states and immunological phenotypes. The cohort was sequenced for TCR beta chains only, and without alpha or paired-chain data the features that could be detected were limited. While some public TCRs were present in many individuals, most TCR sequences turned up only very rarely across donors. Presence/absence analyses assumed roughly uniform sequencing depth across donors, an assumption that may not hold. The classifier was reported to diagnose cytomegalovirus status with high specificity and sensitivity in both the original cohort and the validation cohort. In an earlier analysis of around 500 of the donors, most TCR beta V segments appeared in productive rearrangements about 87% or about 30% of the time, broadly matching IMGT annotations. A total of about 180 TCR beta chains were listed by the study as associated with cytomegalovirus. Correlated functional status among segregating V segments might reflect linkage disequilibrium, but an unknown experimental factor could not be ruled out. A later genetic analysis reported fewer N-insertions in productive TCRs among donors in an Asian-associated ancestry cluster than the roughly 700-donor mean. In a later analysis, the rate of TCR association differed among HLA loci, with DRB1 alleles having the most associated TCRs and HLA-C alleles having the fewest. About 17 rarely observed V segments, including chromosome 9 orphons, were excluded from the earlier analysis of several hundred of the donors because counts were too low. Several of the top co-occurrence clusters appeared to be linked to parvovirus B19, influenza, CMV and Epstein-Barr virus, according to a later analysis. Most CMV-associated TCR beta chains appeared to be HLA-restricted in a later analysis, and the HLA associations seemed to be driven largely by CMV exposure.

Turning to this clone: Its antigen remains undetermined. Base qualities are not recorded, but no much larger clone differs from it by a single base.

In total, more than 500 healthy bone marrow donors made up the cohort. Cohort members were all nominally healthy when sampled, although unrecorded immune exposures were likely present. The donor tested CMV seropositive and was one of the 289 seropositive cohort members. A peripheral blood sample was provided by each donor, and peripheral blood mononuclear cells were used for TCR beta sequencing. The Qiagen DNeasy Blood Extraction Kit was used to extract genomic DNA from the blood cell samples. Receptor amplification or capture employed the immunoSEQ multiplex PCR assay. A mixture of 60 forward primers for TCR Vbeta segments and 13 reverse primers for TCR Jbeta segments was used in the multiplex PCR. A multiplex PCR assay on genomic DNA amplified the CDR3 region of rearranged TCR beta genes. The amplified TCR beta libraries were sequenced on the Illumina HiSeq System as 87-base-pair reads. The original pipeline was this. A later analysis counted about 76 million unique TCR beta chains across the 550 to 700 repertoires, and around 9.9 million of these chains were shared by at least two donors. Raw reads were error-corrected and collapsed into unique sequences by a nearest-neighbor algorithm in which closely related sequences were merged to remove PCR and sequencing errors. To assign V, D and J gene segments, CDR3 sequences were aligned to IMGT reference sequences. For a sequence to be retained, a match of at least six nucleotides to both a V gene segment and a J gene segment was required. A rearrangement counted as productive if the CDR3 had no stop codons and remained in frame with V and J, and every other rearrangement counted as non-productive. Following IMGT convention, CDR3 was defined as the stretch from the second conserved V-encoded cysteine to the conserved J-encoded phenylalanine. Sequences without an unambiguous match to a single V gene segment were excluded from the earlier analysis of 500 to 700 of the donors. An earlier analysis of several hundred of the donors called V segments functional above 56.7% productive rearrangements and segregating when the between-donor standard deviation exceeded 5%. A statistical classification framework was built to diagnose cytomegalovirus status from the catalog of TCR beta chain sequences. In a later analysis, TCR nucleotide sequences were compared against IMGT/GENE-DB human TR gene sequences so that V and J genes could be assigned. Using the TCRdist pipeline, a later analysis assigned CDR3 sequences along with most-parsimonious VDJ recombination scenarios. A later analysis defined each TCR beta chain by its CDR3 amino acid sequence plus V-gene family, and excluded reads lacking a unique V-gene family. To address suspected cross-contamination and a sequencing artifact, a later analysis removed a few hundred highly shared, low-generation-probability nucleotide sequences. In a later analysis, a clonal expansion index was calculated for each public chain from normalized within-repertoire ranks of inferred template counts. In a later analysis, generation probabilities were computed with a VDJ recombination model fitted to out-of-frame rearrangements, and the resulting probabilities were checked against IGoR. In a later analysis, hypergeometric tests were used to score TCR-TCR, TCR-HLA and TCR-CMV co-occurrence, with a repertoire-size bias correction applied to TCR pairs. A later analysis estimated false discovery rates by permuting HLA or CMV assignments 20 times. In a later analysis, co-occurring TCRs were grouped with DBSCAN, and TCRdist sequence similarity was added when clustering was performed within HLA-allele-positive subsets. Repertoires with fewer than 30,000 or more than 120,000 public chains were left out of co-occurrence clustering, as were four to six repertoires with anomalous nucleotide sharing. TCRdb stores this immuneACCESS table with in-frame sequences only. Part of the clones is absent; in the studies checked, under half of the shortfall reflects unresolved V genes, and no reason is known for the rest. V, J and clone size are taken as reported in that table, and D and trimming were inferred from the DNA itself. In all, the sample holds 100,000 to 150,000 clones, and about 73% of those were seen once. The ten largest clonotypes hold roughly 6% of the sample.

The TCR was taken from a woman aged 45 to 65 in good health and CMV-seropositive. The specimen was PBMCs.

The DNA sequence is given as TGTGCCAGCAGGGGACTTGCCCGGAGTGGCGCCTACGAGCAGTACTTC. Protein translation: CASRGLARSGAYEQYF. The chain joins TRBV7-2 to TRBJ2-7, with TRBD2 tentatively as D gene (6 bases match). According to the germline V gene, CDR1 reads SGHTA and CDR2 reads FQGNSA. Counted from cysteine to phenylalanine, this CDR3 has 16 amino acids. The sequence is cut down to CDR3 DNA, 48 bases in frame from base 1. V and J are truncated by 6 bases and 2 bases respectively, leaving an intervening sequence of 20 bases.